The T cell receptor (beta chain) under discussion was sequenced for a study of shared clonotypes between healthy human individuals. Germline V gene sequence: CDR1 SGHAT, CDR2 FQNNGV. V lost 5 bases to trimming and J lost 4 bases; unmatched junction nucleotides: 8. The CDR3 length is 15 residues. This table comes from immunoSEQ multiplex PCR, and its TCRdb copy is limited to in-frame clones, with some not included. Among about 980,000 clones, roughly 72% were seen once, and the ten largest hold over 1.3%. The chain is built from TRBV11-2 and TRBJ1-5; 7 nucleotides line up with TRBD1. The clonotype originates from a man aged 18-30 years in good health. Sequencing was performed on memory CD4+ T cells sorted from blood. Subset reported: CD45RA-negative fraction. The CDR3 loop is CASSQGGAGNQPQHF. The CDR3 DNA sequence: TGTGCCAGCAGCCAGGGGGGGGCAGGAAATCAGCCCCAGCATTTT.